This T cell receptor beta chain was sequenced for a study of T cell responses to AZD1222 COVID-19 vaccine. Study-level background: Analysis merged second doses at about 4 or about 12 weeks. General study results and limits: Repertoire sampling occurred only after the peak T cell response.

The V and J ends lost 10 bases and 3 bases, in that order; junction bases with no gene match: 7. Germline assignment: CDR1 MNHEY and CDR2 SMNVEV (reference sequence). This CDR3 spans 13 amino acids. In regard to this clone: Its antigen is unidentified.

Using immunoSEQ multiplex PCR, the repertoire was profiled, and TCRdb retains in-frame clones only, with some absent. Among 120,000 or so clones listed, more than 80% were seen once. This TCR was recovered from an adult in good health. The specimen comprised peripheral blood, sampled on day 0 of AZD1222 vaccination. The chain carries TRBV27 and TRBJ2-7, with 9 bases identical to TRBD1. The CDR3 nucleotides read TGTGCCACTGGACCGGGACAGGGCTACGAGCAGTACTTC. Translation gives CATGPGQGYEQYF.